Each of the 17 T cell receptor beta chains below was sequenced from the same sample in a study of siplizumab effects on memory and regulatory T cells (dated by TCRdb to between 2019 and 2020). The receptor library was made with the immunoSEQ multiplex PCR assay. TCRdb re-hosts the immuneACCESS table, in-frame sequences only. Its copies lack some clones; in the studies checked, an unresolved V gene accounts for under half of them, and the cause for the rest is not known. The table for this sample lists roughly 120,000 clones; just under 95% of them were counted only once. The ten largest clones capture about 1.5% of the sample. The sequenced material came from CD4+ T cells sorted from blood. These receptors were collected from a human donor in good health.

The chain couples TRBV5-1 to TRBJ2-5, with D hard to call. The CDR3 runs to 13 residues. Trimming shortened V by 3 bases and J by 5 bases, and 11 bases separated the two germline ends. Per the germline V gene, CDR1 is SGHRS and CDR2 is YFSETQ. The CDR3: CASSSLAAETQYF. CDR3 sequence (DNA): TGCGCCAGCAGCTCATTGGCTGCGGAGACCCAGTACTTC.

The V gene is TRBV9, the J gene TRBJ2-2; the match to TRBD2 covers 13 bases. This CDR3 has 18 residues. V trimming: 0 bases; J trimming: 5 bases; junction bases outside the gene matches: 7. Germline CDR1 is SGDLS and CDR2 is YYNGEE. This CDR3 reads CASSVGTSGRAMTGELFF. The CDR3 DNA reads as TGTGCCAGCAGCGTAGGAACTAGCGGGAGGGCCATGACCGGGGAGCTGTTTTTT.

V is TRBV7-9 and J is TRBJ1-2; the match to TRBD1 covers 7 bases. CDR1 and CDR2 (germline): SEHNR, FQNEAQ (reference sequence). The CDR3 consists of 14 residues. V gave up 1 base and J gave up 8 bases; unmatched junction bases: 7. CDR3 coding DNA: TGTGCCAGCAGCTTAGAATTAGGGGGCCACGGCTACACCTTC. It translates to CASSLELGGHGYTF.

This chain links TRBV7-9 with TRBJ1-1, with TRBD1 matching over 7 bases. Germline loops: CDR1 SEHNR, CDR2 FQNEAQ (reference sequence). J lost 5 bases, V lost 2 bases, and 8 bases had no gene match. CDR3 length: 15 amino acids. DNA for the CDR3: TGTGCCAGCAGCTTAACGCGACAGGGTGGGACTGAAGCTTTCTTT. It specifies CASSLTRQGGTEAFF.

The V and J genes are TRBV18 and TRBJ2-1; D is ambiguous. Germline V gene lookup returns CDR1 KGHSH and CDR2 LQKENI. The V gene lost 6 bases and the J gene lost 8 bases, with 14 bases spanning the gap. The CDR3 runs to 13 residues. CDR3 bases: TGTGCCAGCTCGCCCGTCCCTCGTTATGAGCAGTTCTTC. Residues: CASSPVPRYEQFF. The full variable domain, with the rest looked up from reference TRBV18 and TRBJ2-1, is NAGVMQNPRHLVRRRGQEARLRCSPMKGHSHVYWYRQLPEEGLKFMVYLQKENIIDESGMPKERFSAEFPKEGPSILRIQQVVRGDSAAYFCASSPVPRYEQFFGPGTRLTVL.

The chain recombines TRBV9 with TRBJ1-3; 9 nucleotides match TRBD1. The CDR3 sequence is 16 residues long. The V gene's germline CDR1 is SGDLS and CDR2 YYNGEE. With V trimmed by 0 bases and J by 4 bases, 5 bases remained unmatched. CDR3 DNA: TGTGCCAGCAGCGTAGAACAGGGGGCGCAAGGAAACACCATATATTTT. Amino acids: CASSVEQGAQGNTIYF.

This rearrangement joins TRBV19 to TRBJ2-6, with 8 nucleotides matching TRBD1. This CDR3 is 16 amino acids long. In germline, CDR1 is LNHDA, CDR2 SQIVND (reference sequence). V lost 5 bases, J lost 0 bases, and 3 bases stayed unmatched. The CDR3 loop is CASSVGQGSGANVLTF. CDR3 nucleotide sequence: TGTGCCAGTAGTGTCGGACAGGGCTCTGGGGCCAACGTCCTGACTTTC.

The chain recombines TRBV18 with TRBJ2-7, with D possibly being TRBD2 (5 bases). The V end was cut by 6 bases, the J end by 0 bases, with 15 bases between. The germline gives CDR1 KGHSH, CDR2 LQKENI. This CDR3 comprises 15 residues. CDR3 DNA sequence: TGTGCCAGCTCGTCGTCCGGACGGGGCTCCTACGAGCAGTACTTC. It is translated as CASSSSGRGSYEQYF. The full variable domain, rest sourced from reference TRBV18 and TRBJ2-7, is NAGVMQNPRHLVRRRGQEARLRCSPMKGHSHVYWYRQLPEEGLKFMVYLQKENIIDESGMPKERFSAEFPKEGPSILRIQQVVRGDSAAYFCASSSSGRGSYEQYFGPGTRLTVT.

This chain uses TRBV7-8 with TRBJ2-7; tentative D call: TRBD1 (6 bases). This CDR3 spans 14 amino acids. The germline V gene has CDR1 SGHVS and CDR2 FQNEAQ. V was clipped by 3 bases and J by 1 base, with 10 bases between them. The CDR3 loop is CASSLVQGSYEQYF. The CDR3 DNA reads TGTGCCAGCAGCTTGGTTCAGGGGTCCTACGAGCAGTACTTC.

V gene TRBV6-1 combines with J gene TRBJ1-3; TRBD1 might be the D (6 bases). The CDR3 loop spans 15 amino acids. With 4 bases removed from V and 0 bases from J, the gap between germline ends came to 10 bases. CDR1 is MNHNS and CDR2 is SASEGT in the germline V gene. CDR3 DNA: TGTGCCAGCAGTGGGGGGCTTAGCTCTGGAAACACCATATATTTT. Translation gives CASSGGLSSGNTIYF.

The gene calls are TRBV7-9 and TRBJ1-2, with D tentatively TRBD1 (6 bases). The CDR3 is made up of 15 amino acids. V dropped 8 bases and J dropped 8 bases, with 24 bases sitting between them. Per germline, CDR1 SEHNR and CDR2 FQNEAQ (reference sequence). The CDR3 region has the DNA TGTGCCAGCGGGCCAACCACAGGGCCCGTGAGCGGCTACACCTTC. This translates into CASGPTTGPVSGYTF.

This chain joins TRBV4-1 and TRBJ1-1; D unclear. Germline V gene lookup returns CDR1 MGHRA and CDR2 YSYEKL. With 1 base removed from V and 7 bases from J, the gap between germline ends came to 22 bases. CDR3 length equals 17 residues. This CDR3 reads CASSQVESLMDRVEAFF. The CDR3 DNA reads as TGCGCCAGCAGCCAAGTGGAGTCCTTAATGGATCGGGTTGAAGCTTTCTTT.

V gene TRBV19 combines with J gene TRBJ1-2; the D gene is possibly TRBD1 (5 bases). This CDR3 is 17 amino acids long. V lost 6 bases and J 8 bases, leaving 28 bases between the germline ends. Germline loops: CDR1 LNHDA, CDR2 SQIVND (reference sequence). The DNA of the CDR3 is TGTGCCAGTAGACATAAGCGGAGGGTGGGGGAGCCTTGGGGCTACACCTTC. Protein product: CASRHKRRVGEPWGYTF. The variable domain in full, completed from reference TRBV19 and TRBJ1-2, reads DGGITQSPKYLFRKEGQNVTLSCEQNLNHDAMYWYRQDPGQGLRLIYYSQIVNDFQKGDIAEGYSVSREKKESFPLTVTSAQKNPTAFYLCASRHKRRVGEPWGYTFGSGTRLTVV.

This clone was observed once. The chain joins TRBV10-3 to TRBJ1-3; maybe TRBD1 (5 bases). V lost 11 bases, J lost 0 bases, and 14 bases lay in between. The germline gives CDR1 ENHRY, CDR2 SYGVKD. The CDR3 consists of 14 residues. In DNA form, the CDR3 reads TGTGCCGGGAAGGCAGGGAACTCTGGAAACACCATATATTTT. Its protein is CAGKAGNSGNTIYF.

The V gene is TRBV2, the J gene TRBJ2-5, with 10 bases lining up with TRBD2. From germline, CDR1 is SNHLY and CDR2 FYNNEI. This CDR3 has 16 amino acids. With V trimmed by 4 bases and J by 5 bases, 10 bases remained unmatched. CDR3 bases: TGTGCCAGCAGTGGGGGAGCGGGGGGGCCCAGTGAGACCCAGTACTTC. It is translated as CASSGGAGGPSETQYF.

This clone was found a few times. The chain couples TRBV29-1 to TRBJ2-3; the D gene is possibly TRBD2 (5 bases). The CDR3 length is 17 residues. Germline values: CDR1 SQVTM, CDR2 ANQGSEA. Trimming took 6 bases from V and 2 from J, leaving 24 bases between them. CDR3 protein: CSVKRAVPGRSTDTQYF. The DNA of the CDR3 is TGCAGCGTAAAGAGGGCGGTGCCGGGTCGCTCCACAGATACGCAGTATTTT.

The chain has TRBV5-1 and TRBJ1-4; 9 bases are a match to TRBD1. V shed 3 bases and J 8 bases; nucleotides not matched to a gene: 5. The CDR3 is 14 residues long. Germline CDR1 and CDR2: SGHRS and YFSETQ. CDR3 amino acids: CASSSTGGKEKLFF. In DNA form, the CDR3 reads TGCGCCAGCAGCTCGACAGGGGGAAAGGAAAAACTGTTTTTT.